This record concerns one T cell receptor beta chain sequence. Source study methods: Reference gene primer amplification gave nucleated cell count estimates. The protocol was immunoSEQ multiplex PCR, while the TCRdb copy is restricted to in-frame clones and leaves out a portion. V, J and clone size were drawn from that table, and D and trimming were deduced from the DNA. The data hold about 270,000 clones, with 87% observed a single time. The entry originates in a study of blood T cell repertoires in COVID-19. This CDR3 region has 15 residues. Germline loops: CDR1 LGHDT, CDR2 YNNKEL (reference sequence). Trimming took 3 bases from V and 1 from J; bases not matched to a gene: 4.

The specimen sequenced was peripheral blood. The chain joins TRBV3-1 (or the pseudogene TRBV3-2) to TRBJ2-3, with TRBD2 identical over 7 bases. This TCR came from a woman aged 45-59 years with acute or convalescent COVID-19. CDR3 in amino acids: CASSQWEGGTDTQYF. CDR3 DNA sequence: TGTGCCAGCAGCCAGTGGGAGGGCGGCACAGATACGCAGTATTTT.